The sequence of this TCR beta chain was determined in a study of T cells in Graves' hyperthyroidism and ophthalmopathy. Ten or more counts support this clonotype. Template material for amplifying TCR beta CDR3 regions consisted of RNA transcripts. The TCR CDR3 was amplified in a first-round RT-PCR using the HTBI primer set. TCRdb reanalysed the multiplex PCR reads using MiXCR and keeps one entry per CDR3 protein. The sample includes 220,000 or so distinct CDR3 sequences, about 17% seen only once; the top ten take around 26%. There are 17 residues in the CDR3. Germline values: CDR1 MGHRA, CDR2 YSYEKL. Trimming left V 0 bases short and J 4 bases short, with 19 bases between.

Sequenced: blood. This sequence was found in a woman aged 18-29 years with Graves' ophthalmopathy. The V call is TRBV4-1, the J call TRBJ2-7; D may correspond to TRBD1 or TRBD2 (5 bases each). The CDR3 DNA sequence: TGCGCCAGCAGCCAAGATCGGGGCCGGGTCGGGCCTTACGAGCAGTACTTC. Its translation is CASSQDRGRVGPYEQYF.